This T cell receptor (beta chain) stems from a study of STAT3 mutations in large granular lymphocyte leukemia. Notes on the study in general: In some patients, a small highly pathogenic clone possibly went undetected. Every T-LGLL patient had at least one immunodominant TCRbeta clonotype. Samples missed the first appearance of the clone.

On this clone: Its matching antigen is unknown.

TCRdb keeps only in-frame clones here, not all; method: immunoSEQ multiplex PCR. The repertoire has about 39,000 clones, 81% of them found once; the top ten carry around 0.39%. Looked up from germline, CDR1 is LNHDA and CDR2 is SQIVND (reference sequence). Trimming pared 1 base from V and 0 bases from J, leaving 18 bases between. The CDR3 totals 18 residues. The sample taken for sequencing was PBMCs. The chain joins TRBV19 to TRBJ1-1; a weak D match, TRBD1 (5 bases). The clonotype was recovered from a human donor with T large granular lymphocyte leukemia. Some clones in this sample may be carry-over from other donors' samples. CDR3 sequence: CASSIGPFEGKMNTEAFF. In DNA form, the CDR3 reads TGTGCCAGTAGTATAGGGCCCTTCGAGGGGAAGATGAACACTGAAGCTTTCTTT.